The T cell receptor beta chain under discussion was sequenced for a study of cytomegalovirus exposure and HLA in healthy donors (dated by TCRdb to the late 2010s). About the investigation overall: According to an earlier analysis of 550 to 700 of the donors, about 179 million T cells yielded 95 million to 140 million unique TCR beta sequences and about 300 Gb of sequence data. Roughly 300 gigabases of sequencing data and around 87 million unique TCR sequences were included in an early release covering 550 to 800 HLA-typed donors. Of the roughly 400 genotyped donors, around 81% fell in the genetic ancestry cluster associated with self-reported Caucasian donors. The study aimed to test whether signatures of past pathogen exposure could be identified by cataloging public T cell receptors. The T cell repertoires of some 700 subjects were profiled by immunosequencing and related to cytomegalovirus serostatus. Along with the roughly 670-subject first cohort, a separate validation cohort of 120 different subjects was used. The study combined high-throughput TCR immunosequencing, statistical association of individual TCRs with disease status, and machine learning to predict cytomegalovirus infection status. To study patterns of TCR occurrence, a later analysis re-analyzed previously published TCR beta repertoires from around 660 donors and added high-resolution HLA genotyping. In the later analysis, no new phenotypic data were used to find candidate immune exposures; instead, reliance was placed on TCR beta sequences and their occurrence across donors. In an earlier analysis of more than 550 of the donors, high-throughput TCR beta sequencing was used to judge whether each TCR beta V gene segment behaved as functional or pseudogenic. Donor age, sex, ethnicity and CMV serostatus were compiled together with the repertoire data. A later genetic analysis took genome-wide SNP genotypes for 398 of the 666 donors and used that subset as a discovery cohort. Every repertoire in the discovery cohort had been generated on one and the same sequencing platform. HLA typing covered class I and class II loci at four-digit resolution. The number of donors typed differed by locus, with about 629-640 for A, B, C, DRB1 and DQB1, about 500 for DQA1, approximately 580 for DPA1, and about 450 for DPB1. Because of strong linkage in the cohort, five DR-DQ haplotypes were treated as single units for association and clustering. Among 300 to 450 genotyped donors of the cohort, an average of approximately 230,000 unique TCR beta nucleotide sequences were sequenced per donor, 15% to 20% of them non-productive.

What the study reported, not specific to this receptor: Presence/absence analyses assumed roughly uniform sequencing depth across donors, an assumption that may not hold. When HLA alleles, especially DR and DQ, strongly co-occurred, attributing TCR associations to individual alleles was difficult. Some IMGT-functional V segments, including TRBV6-2 and TRBV6-3, could not be told apart with the 87-base-pair reads, so those segments were excluded. While some public TCRs were present in many individuals, most TCR sequences turned up only very rarely across donors. In vitro tests confirmed that a few of the cytomegalovirus-associated TCR beta chains recognize cytomegalovirus antigens. Linkage disequilibrium might explain the correlated functional status among segregating V segments, but an unknown experimental factor could not be ruled out. Because some donors lacked HLA typing at each locus, the association tests relied only on the typed subset. Because counts were too low, about 15 rarely observed V segments, including chromosome 9 orphons, were left out of the earlier analysis of a few hundred of the donors. In a later analysis, several top co-occurrence clusters were reported to appear linked to parvovirus B19, influenza, CMV and Epstein-Barr virus. A further reported finding was that TCR beta sequences accurately predicted the HLA-A and HLA-B alleles for most subjects in the first cohort. The classifier was reported to diagnose cytomegalovirus status with high specificity and sensitivity in both the original and validation cohorts. In a later analysis, the rate of TCR association differed among HLA loci, with DRB1 alleles having the most associated TCRs and HLA-C alleles having the fewest. In an earlier analysis of several hundred of the donors, most TCR beta V segments were observed in productive rearrangements about 87% or about 30% of the time, broadly matching IMGT annotations. A group of highly shared sequence variants was considered likely to be a technical artifact of the sequencing pipeline. A total of around 150 TCR beta chains were listed by the study as associated with cytomegalovirus. The only immune exposure information available for the cohort was CMV serostatus. A later analysis associated roughly 17,000 TCR beta sequences with specific HLA alleles at a false discovery rate of 0.05. In a later analysis, most CMV-associated TCR beta chains were found to appear HLA-restricted, with HLA associations seemingly driven largely by CMV exposure. In a later genetic analysis, fewer N-insertions in productive TCRs were reported among donors in an Asian-associated ancestry cluster than the approximately 670-donor mean. Compared with equally common non-associated chains, HLA-associated TCR beta chains in a later analysis were more clonally expanded and had lower generation probabilities. Only TCR beta chains were sequenced in this cohort, and the absence of alpha or paired-chain data limited detectable features. According to the authors, the approach could potentially be generalized to other disease states and immunological phenotypes. An association between a missense DCLRE1C variant and V-gene and J-gene trimming of TCR beta chains was found in a later genetic analysis and replicated in an independent cohort.

The library relied on the immunoSEQ multiplex PCR assay. The multiplex PCR relied on a mix of 60 forward primers for TCR Vbeta segments and 13 reverse primers for TCR Jbeta segments. The CDR3 region of rearranged TCR beta genes was amplified from genomic DNA with a multiplex PCR assay. On the Illumina HiSeq System, the amplified TCR beta libraries were sequenced as 87-base-pair reads. Concerning the study's data processing: A later analysis tallied some 79 million unique TCR beta chains across the 666 repertoires, and roughly 11 million of those chains were shared by two or more donors. To remove PCR and sequencing errors, raw reads were error-corrected and collapsed into unique sequences using a nearest-neighbor algorithm that merged closely related sequences. CDR3 sequences were aligned to IMGT reference sequences to assign V, D and J gene segments. For a sequence to be retained, at least a six-nucleotide match to both a V gene segment and a J gene segment was required. A rearrangement was called productive if the CDR3 had no stop codons and remained in frame with V and J, and every other rearrangement was called non-productive. Following IMGT convention, CDR3 was defined as the stretch from the second conserved V-encoded cysteine to the conserved J-encoded phenylalanine. Sequences without an unambiguous match to a single V gene segment were excluded from the earlier analysis of several hundred of the donors. In an earlier analysis of 587 of the donors, V segments were called functional above 56.7% productive rearrangements and were called segregating when the between-donor standard deviation exceeded 5%. A statistical classification framework was developed to diagnose cytomegalovirus status using the catalog of TCR beta chain sequences. In a later analysis, TCR nucleotide sequences were compared against IMGT/GENE-DB human TR gene sequences so that V and J genes could be assigned. Using the TCRdist pipeline, a later analysis assigned CDR3 sequences along with most-parsimonious VDJ recombination scenarios. In a later analysis, each TCR beta chain was defined by its CDR3 amino acid sequence together with its V-gene family, and reads lacking a unique V-gene family were excluded. To address suspected cross-contamination and a sequencing artifact, a later analysis removed roughly 580 highly shared, low-generation-probability nucleotide sequences. In a later analysis, a clonal expansion index was calculated for each public chain from normalized within-repertoire ranks of inferred template counts. In a later analysis, generation probabilities were computed with a VDJ recombination model fitted to out-of-frame rearrangements, and the resulting probabilities were checked against IGoR. A later analysis scored TCR-TCR, TCR-HLA and TCR-CMV co-occurrence with hypergeometric tests, applying a repertoire-size bias correction to TCR pairs. A later analysis estimated false discovery rates by permuting HLA or CMV assignments 20 times. In a later analysis, co-occurring TCRs were grouped using DBSCAN, and TCRdist sequence similarity was added for clustering within HLA-allele-positive subsets. Repertoires with fewer than 30,000 or more than 120,000 public chains were left out of co-occurrence clustering, as were roughly five repertoires with anomalous nucleotide sharing. TCRdb carries this immuneACCESS record with in-frame sequences only. Its versions omit some clonotypes, under half of them owing to an unresolved V gene in the studies checked, with the rest unexplained. V and J calls and clone size follow that table, whereas D and trimming were derived from the DNA. The sample yields roughly 140,000 clones; 60% to 80% were counted once. The ten largest clonotypes hold roughly 0.7% of the sample.

This clone turned up a few times. Its antigen is still unknown. Base qualities are not provided; no much larger clone lies one nucleotide away. In total, around 600 healthy bone marrow donors made up the cohort. At the time of sampling, every cohort member was nominally healthy, though immune exposures that went unrecorded were likely present. The donor tested CMV seronegative and was one of the 352 seronegative cohort members. Each donor provided a peripheral blood sample, and peripheral blood mononuclear cells were used for TCR beta sequencing. Genomic DNA extraction from the blood cell samples was performed with the Qiagen DNeasy Blood Extraction Kit. Between the V and J ends, shortened by 0 bases and 10 bases respectively, the junction contains 13 bases. Measured from the cysteine to the phenylalanine, the CDR3 is 13 residues long. Of the read, only the CDR3 DNA is kept; its 39 bases are in frame from base 1. CDR1 and CDR2 were assigned from the germline V gene (reference sequence) as SGHNT and YYREEE.

The sequencing input was PBMCs. This TCR came from a male donor in good health and CMV-seronegative. Rearrangement joined TRBV5-4 to TRBJ1-1, and perhaps TRBD1 as D gene, on 5 matching bases. The nucleotides are TGTGCCAGCAGCTTGGCCCGACAGTCCGGAGCTTTCTTT. Its amino acids are CASSLARQSGAFF.